There are a few counts of the clone carrying this T cell receptor (beta chain). Per the germline V gene, CDR1 is KGHSH and CDR2 is LQKENI. V lost 5 bases to trimming and J lost 0 bases; unmatched junction nucleotides: 6. This CDR3 comprises 15 residues. The protocol was immunoSEQ multiplex PCR, while the TCRdb copy is restricted to in-frame clones and leaves out a portion. The sample holds some 1,000 clones, 73% seen once. These data come from a study of primary melanoma T cells and metastatic recurrence. The sample was melanoma tumor tissue. This sequence was found in a human donor with melanoma. The chain couples TRBV18 to TRBJ1-1, with TRBD1 identical over 7 bases. The CDR3 is CASSASTGMNTEAFF. The DNA for the CDR3 is TGTGCCAGCTCAGCTTCGACAGGGATGAACACTGAAGCTTTCTTT.